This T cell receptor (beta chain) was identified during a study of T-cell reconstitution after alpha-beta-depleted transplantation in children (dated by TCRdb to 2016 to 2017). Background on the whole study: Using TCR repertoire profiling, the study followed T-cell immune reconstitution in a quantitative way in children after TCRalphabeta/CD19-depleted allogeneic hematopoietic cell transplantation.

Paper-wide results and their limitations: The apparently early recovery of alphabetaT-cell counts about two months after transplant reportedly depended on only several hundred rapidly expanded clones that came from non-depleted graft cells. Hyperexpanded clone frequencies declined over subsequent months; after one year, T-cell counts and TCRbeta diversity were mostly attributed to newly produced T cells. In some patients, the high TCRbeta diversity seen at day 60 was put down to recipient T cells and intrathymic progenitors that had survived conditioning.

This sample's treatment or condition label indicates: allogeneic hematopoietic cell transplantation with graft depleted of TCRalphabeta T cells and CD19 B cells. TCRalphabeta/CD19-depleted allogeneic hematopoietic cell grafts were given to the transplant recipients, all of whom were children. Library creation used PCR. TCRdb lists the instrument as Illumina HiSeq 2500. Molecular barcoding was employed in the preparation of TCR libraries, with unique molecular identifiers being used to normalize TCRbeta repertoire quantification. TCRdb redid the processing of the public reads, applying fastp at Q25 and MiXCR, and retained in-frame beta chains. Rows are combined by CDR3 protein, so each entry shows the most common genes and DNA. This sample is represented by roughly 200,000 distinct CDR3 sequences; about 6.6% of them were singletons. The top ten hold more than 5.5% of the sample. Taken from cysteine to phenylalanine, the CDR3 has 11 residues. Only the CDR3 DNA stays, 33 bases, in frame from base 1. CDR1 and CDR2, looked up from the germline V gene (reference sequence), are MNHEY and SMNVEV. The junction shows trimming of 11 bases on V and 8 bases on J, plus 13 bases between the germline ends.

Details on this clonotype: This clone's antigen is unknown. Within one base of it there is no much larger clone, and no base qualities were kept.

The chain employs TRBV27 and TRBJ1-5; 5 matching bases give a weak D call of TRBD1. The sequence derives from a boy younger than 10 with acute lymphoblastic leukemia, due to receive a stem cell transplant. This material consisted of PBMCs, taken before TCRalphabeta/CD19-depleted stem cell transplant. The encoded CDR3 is CARGLDEPQHF. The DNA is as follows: TGTGCCCGGGGCCTCGATGAGCCCCAGCATTTT.